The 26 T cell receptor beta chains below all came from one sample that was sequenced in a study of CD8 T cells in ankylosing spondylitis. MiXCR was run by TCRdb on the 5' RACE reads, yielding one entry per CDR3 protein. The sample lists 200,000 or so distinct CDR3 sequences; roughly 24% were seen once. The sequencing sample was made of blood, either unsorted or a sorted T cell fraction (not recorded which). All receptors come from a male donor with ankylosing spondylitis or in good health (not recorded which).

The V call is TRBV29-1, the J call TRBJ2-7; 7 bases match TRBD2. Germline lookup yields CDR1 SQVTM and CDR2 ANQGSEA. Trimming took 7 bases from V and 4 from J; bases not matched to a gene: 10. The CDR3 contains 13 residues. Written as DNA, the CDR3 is TGCAGCGCCCGAGGGACTACCCTATACGAGCAGTACTTC. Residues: CSARGTTLYEQYF.

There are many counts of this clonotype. CDR3 amino acids: CASSPGTSLLQETQYF. CDR3 sequence (DNA): TGCGCCAGCAGCCCCGGGACTAGCCTACTCCAAGAGACCCAGTACTTC. The chain uses TRBV5-1 and TRBJ2-5, with TRBD2 identical over 9 bases. Germline lookup yields CDR1 SGHRS and CDR2 YFSETQ. Trimming cost V 4 bases and J 1 base; bases outside gene matches: 8. This CDR3 is 16 amino acids long.

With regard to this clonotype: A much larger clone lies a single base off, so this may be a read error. In DNA form, the CDR3 reads TGTGCCAGCAGCTTTGGGTCTAGCGGCGAGCAGTTCTTC. It translates to CASSFGSSGEQFF. This chain connects TRBV7-3 to TRBJ2-1; 7 positions match TRBD2. CDR3 length: 13 residues. Per germline, CDR1 SGHTA and CDR2 FQGTGA. J gave up 10 bases and V 3 bases, and 6 bases lay outside the gene matches.

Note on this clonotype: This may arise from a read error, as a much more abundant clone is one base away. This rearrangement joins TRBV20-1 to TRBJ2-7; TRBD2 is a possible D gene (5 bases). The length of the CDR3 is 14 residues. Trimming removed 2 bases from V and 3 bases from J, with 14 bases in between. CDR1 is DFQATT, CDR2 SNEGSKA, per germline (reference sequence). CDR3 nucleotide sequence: TGCAGTGCTAGAACCCGGGATCACTACTACGAGCAGTACTTC. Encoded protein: CSARTRDHYYEQYF.

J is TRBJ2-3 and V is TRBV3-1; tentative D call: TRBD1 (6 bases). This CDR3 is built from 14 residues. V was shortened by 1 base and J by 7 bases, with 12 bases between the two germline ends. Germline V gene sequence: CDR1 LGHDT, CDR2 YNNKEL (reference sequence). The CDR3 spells CASSQAGATHTQYF. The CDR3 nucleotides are TGTGCCAGCAGCCAAGCAGGGGCCACGCATACGCAGTATTTT.

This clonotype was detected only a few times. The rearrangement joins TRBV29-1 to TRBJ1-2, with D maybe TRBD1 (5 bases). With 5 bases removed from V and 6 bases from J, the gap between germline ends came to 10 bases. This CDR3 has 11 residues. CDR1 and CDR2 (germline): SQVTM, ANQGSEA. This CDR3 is CSVKGMDGYTF. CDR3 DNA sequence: TGCAGCGTTAAGGGGATGGATGGCTACACCTTC. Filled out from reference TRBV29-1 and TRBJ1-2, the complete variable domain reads SAVISQKPSRDICQRGTSLTIQCQVDSQVTMMFWYRQQPGQSLTLIATANQGSEATYESGFVIDKFPISRPNLTFSTLTVSNMSPEDSSIYLCSVKGMDGYTFGSGTRLTVV.

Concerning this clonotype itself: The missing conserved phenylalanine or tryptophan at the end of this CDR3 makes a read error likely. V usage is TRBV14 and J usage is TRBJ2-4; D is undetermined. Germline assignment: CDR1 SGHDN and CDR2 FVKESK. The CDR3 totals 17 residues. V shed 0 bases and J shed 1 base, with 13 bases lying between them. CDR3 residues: CASSQDLGIVAKNIQYS. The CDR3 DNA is TGTGCCAGCAGCCAAGATCTGGGGATTGTGGCCAAAAACATTCAGTACTCC.

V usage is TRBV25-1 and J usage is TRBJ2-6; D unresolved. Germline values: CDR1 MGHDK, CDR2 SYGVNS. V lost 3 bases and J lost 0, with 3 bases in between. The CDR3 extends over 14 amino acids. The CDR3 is CASSEYSGANVLTF. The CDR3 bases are TGTGCCAGCAGTGAGTACTCTGGGGCCAACGTCCTGACTTTC.

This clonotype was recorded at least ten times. CDR3 amino acids: CASSLLGTRGYNEQFF. CDR3 DNA sequence: TGTGCCAGCAGTTTATTGGGGACTAGGGGTTACAATGAGCAGTTCTTC. This chain uses TRBV12-3 or TRBV12-4 with TRBJ2-1, with TRBD2 matching over 8 bases. Trimming removed 2 bases from V and 4 bases from J; junction bases left unmatched: 7. The CDR3 runs to 16 residues.

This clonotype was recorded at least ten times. CDR3 DNA: TGTGCCAGCAGTTTAGGGGCCATAACCCAAGAGACCCAGTACTTC. Translation gives CASSLGAITQETQYF. The chain joins TRBV12-3 or TRBV12-4 to TRBJ2-5; D is uncertain. The CDR3 runs 15 residues. V was pared by 1 base and J by 1 base, with 10 bases between.

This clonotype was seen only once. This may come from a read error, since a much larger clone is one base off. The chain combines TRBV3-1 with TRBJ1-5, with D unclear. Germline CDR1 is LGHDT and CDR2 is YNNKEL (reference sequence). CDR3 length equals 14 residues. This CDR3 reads CASSQGYSNRPQHF. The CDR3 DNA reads TGTGCCAGCAGCCAAGGGTATAGCAATCGGCCCCAGCATTTT.

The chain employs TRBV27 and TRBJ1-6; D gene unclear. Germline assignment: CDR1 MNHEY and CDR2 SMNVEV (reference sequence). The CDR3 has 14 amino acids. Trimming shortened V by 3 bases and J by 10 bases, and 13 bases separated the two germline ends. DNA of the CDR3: TGTGCCAGCAGTTTTTGGCTGGGAGAGTCACCCCTCCACTTT. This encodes CASSFWLGESPLHF.

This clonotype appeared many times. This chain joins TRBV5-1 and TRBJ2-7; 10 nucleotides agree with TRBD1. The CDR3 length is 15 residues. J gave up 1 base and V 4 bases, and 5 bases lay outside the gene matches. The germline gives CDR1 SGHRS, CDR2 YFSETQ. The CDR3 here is CASSNRDRGSYEQYF. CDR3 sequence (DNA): TGCGCCAGCAGCAACCGGGACAGGGGTTCCTACGAGCAGTACTTC.

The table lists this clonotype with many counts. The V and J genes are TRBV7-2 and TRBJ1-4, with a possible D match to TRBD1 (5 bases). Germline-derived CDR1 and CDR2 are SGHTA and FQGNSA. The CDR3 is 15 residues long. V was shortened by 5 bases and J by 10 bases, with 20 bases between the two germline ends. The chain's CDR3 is CASSPQLAREGKLFF. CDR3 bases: TGTGCCAGCAGCCCTCAATTGGCCAGGGAGGGAAAACTGTTTTTT.

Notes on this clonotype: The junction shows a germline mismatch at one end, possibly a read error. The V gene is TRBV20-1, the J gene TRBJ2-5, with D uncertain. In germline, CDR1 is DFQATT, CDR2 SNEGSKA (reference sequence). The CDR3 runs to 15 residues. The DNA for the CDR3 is TGCAGTGCTAGAGATCATCAGGATGACCAGGAGACCCAGTACTTC. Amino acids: CSARDHQDDQETQYF.

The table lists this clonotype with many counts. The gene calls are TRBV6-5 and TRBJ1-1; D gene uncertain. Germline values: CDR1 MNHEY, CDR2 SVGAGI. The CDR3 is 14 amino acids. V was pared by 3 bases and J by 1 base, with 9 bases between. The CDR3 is CASSYNGENTEAFF. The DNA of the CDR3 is TGTGCCAGCAGTTATAACGGTGAGAACACTGAAGCTTTCTTT.

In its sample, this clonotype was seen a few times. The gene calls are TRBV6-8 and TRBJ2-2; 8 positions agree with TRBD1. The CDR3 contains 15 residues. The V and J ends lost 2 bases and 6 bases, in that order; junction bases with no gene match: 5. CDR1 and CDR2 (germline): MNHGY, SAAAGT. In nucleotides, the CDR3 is TGTGCCAGCAGTTACGACAGGGGTGTTTCCGGGGAGCTGTTTTTT. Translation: CASSYDRGVSGELFF.

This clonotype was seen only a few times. The DNA for the CDR3 is TGCAGTGCCACCGGAAGGATGGGAGGTGGAAATGAGCAGTTCTTC. Translation: CSATGRMGGGNEQFF. V gene TRBV20-1 combines with J gene TRBJ2-1, with a weak D call TRBD2 (6 bases). Germline V gene sequence: CDR1 DFQATT, CDR2 SNEGSKA (reference sequence). The ends were cut back, 6 bases at V and 7 bases at J, with 22 bases in the middle. The CDR3 consists of 15 residues.

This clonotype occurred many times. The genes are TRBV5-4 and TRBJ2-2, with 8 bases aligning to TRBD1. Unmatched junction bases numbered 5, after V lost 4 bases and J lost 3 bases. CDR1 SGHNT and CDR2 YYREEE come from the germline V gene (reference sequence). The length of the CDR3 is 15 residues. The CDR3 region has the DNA TGTGCCAGCAGCCCTCTGACAGGGGACACCGGGGAGCTGTTTTTT. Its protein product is CASSPLTGDTGELFF. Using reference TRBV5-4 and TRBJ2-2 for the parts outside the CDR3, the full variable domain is ETGVTQSPTHLIKTRGQQVTLRCSSQSGHNTVSWYQQALGQGPQFIFQYYREEENGRGNFPPRFSGLQFPNYSSELNVNALELDDSALYLCASSPLTGDTGELFFGEGSRLTVL.

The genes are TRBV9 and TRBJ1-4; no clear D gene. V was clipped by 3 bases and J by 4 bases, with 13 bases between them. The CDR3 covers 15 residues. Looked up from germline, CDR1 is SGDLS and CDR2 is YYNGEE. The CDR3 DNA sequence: TGTGCCAGCAGCGCCGGTCGAGCTTTTAATGAAAAACTGTTTTTT. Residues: CASSAGRAFNEKLFF.

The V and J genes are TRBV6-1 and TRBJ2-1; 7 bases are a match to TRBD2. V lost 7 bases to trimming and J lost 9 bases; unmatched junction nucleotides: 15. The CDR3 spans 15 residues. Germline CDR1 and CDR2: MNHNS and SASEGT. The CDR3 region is CASIKSLSGIGEQFF. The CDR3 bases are TGTGCCAGCATCAAAAGCCTCAGCGGGATCGGTGAGCAGTTCTTC.

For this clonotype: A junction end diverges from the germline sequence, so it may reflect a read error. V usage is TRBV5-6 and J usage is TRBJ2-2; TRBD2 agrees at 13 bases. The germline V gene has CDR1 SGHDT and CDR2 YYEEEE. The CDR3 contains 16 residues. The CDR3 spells CASSLGLAGDTGELFF. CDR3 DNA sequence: TGTGCCAGCAGCTTAGGACTAGCGGGAGACACTGGGGAGCTGTTTTTT.

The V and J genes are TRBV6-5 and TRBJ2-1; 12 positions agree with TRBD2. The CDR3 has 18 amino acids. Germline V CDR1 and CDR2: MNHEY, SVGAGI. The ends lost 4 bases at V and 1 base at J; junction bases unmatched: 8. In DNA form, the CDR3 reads TGTGCCAGCAGTTCGAGACTAGCGGGAGCTAGGTCCTACAATGAGCAGTTCTTC. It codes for CASSSRLAGARSYNEQFF.

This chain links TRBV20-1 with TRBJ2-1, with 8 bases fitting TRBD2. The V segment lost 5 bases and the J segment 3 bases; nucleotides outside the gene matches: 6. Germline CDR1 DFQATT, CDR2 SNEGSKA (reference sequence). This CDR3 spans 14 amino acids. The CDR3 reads CSAELAGLYNEQFF. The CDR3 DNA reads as TGCAGTGCTGAGTTAGCGGGGCTCTACAATGAGCAGTTCTTC.

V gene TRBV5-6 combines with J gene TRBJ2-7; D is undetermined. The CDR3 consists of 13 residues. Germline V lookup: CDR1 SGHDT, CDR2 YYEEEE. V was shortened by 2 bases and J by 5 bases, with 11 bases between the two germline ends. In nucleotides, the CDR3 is TGTGCCAGCAGCTTCGGCAGGACCCACGAGCAGTACTTC. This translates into CASSFGRTHEQYF.

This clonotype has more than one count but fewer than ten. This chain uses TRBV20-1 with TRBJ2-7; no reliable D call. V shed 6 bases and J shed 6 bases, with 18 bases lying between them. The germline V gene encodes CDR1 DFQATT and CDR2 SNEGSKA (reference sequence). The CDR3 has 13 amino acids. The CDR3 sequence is CSANARPLGEQYF. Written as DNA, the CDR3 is TGCAGTGCAAACGCCAGGCCACTGGGCGAGCAGTACTTC.